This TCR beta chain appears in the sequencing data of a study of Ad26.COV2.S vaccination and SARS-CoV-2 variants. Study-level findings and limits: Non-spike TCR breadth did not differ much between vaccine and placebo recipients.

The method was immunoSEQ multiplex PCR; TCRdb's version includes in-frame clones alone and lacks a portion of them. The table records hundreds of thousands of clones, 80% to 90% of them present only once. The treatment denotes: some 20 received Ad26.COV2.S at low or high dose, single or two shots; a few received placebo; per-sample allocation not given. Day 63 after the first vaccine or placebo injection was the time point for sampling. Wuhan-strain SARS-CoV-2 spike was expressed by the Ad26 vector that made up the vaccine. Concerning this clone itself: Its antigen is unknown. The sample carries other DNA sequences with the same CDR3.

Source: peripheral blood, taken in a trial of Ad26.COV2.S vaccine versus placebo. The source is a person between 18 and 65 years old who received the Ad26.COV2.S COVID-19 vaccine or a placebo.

Written as DNA, the CDR3 is TGCAGTGCTAGAGAAGGGCAGCCCCAGCATTTT. Residues: CSAREGQPQHF. This chain joins TRBV20-1 and TRBJ1-5; D unclear. This CDR3 contains 11 residues. The V gene lost 0 bases and the J gene lost 7 bases, with 4 bases spanning the gap. Germline CDR1 reads DFQATT; CDR2 reads SNEGSKA (reference sequence).